The next 15 T cell receptor beta chains were all read from a single sample in a study of blood T cell repertoires in COVID-19. The method was immunoSEQ multiplex PCR; TCRdb's version includes in-frame clones alone and lacks a portion of them. The sample lists around 180,000 clones; around 76% were seen once. Input material: PBMCs or T cells enriched from blood (not recorded which). All receptors come from a woman aged 45-59 years with acute COVID-19.

This clone was seen once. The V gene is TRBV5-6, the J gene TRBJ2-5, with a tentative D call TRBD2 (5 bases). Trimming took 4 bases from V and 5 from J, leaving 18 bases between them. CDR3 length: 15 amino acids. The germline gives CDR1 SGHDT, CDR2 YYEEEE. The CDR3 loop reads CASSGSGIPRETQYF. In DNA, the CDR3 is TGTGCCAGCAGCGGGTCGGGGATCCCAAGGGAGACCCAGTACTTC.

This clone was recorded a few times. V gene TRBV14 combines with J gene TRBJ2-1, with TRBD2 identical over 11 bases. This CDR3 is 14 amino acids long. The junction had 2 bases not matched to a gene; V was cut back by 4 bases and J by 6 bases. The germline CDR1 and CDR2 sequences are SGHDN and FVKESK. The CDR3 DNA follows: TGTGCCAGCAGCCTAGCGGGGGGGCTCAATGAGCAGTTCTTC. Protein sequence: CASSLAGGLNEQFF.

V usage is TRBV2 and J usage is TRBJ1-2; no clear D gene. CDR3 length: 12 amino acids. Deletions cut 3 bases from V and 2 bases from J, with 4 bases between. Looked up from germline, CDR1 is SNHLY and CDR2 is FYNNEI. The CDR3 spells CASSDLNYGYTF. CDR3 sequence (DNA): TGTGCCAGCAGTGACCTCAACTATGGCTACACCTTC.

The gene calls are TRBV4-2 and TRBJ1-3; D is perhaps TRBD1 (5 bases). Trimming removed 5 bases at V and 0 bases at J, with 8 bases between. The CDR3 is 14 amino acids. The germline V gene encodes CDR1 LGHNA and CDR2 YNFKEQ. The CDR3 is CASSTGSSGNTIYF. The CDR3 nucleotides are TGTGCCAGCAGCACAGGCAGCTCTGGAAACACCATATATTTT.

V gene TRBV14 combines with J gene TRBJ1-3, with 7 nucleotides matching TRBD1. After removal of 0 bases from V and 0 bases from J, the junction contained 2 bases not matched to a gene. Germline V CDR1 and CDR2: SGHDN, FVKESK. This CDR3 contains 16 residues. The CDR3 bases are TGTGCCAGCAGCCAAGATTGGGACAGCTCTGGAAACACCATATATTTT. This translates into CASSQDWDSSGNTIYF.

The sample holds one count of this clone. V is TRBV5-4 and J is TRBJ1-2; D unresolved. The V gene's germline CDR1 is SGHNT and CDR2 YYREEE (reference sequence). This CDR3 contains 14 residues. The V end lost 2 bases, the J end lost 1 base, and 9 bases lay between the germline ends. The CDR3 DNA reads as TGTGCCAGCAGCTTCAACATCTTTAACTATGGCTACACCTTC. Translation: CASSFNIFNYGYTF.

This sequence joins TRBV4-1 and TRBJ1-5, with D perhaps matching TRBD1 (6 bases). This CDR3 contains 14 residues. Trimming shortened V by 3 bases and J by 7 bases, and 13 bases separated the two germline ends. CDR1 and CDR2 from the germline V gene are MGHRA and YSYEKL. The CDR3 DNA sequence: TGCGCCAGCAGCCACCCACAGGGAGAACAGCCCCAGCATTTT. Translated, it gives CASSHPQGEQPQHF.

This chain joins TRBV28 and TRBJ1-2; 10 bases fit TRBD1. The CDR3 spans 12 residues. Germline loops: CDR1 MDHEN, CDR2 SYDVKM. The junction had 1 base not matched to a gene; V was cut back by 8 bases and J by 4 bases. The CDR3 DNA reads as TGTGCCAGCTGGACAGGGGGCTATGGCTACACCTTC. As protein: CASWTGGYGYTF.

The chain combines TRBV10-3 with TRBJ1-4, with D unresolved. V lost 3 bases and J 8 bases, leaving 16 bases between the germline ends. Germline lookup yields CDR1 ENHRY and CDR2 SYGVKD. This CDR3 is 15 amino acids long. The chain's CDR3 is CAISDPTGKLEKLFF. The CDR3 DNA sequence: TGTGCCATCAGTGACCCGACCGGGAAACTCGAAAAACTGTTTTTT.

The chain uses TRBV9 and TRBJ1-3; D perhaps matches TRBD1 (5 bases). This CDR3 contains 15 residues. In germline, CDR1 is SGDLS, CDR2 YYNGEE. V gave up 3 bases and J gave up 2 bases, with 12 bases separating them. In DNA, the CDR3 is TGTGCCAGCAGCGGATCGGACACCCCTGGAAACACCATATATTTT. Translated, it gives CASSGSDTPGNTIYF.

The rearrangement joins TRBV19 to TRBJ1-5; TRBD1 agrees at 7 bases. This CDR3 has 14 residues. Germline V lookup: CDR1 LNHDA, CDR2 SQIVND (reference sequence). Trimming removed 6 bases from V and 2 bases from J; junction bases left unmatched: 4. CDR3: CASRGDRGNQPQHF. Here the CDR3 DNA reads TGTGCCAGTAGGGGAGACAGGGGCAATCAGCCCCAGCATTTT.

This chain joins TRBV29-1 and TRBJ1-4, with TRBD1 as a possible D gene (5 bases). The germline V gene encodes CDR1 SQVTM and CDR2 ANQGSEA. The CDR3 sequence is 12 residues long. V was cut by 6 bases and J by 6 bases, with 11 bases left in between. CDR3: CSVDQGYEKLFF. In nucleotides, the CDR3 is TGCAGCGTCGATCAGGGATATGAAAAACTGTTTTTT.

The rearrangement joins TRBV5-1 to TRBJ2-3, with 13 nucleotides matching TRBD2. There are 16 residues in the CDR3. Unmatched junction bases numbered 6, after V lost 3 bases and J lost 5 bases. Germline CDR1 and CDR2: SGHRS and YFSETQ. CDR3 DNA: TGCGCCAGCAGCTCACTAGCGGGGGGGACTCTAGATACGCAGTATTTT. It specifies CASSSLAGGTLDTQYF.

V usage is TRBV24-1 and J usage is TRBJ1-3; 8 bases are a match to TRBD1. The CDR3 extends over 15 amino acids. The V gene end was trimmed by 4 bases and the J gene end by 3 bases; junction bases not matched to a gene: 4. CDR1 is KGHDR and CDR2 is SFDVKD in the germline V gene. Written as DNA, the CDR3 is TGTGCCACCAGTGAAGGACAGGGCTTTGGAAACACCATATATTTT. Its protein is CATSEGQGFGNTIYF.

The rearrangement joins TRBV29-1 to TRBJ2-3; 7 bases are shared with TRBD2. The length of the CDR3 is 13 residues. Germline CDR1 SQVTM, CDR2 ANQGSEA. V was pared by 3 bases and J by 6 bases, with 6 bases of the junction left unmatched. CDR3 in DNA: TGCAGCGTTGACGGACTAGGAATGGATACGCAGTATTTT. Its translation: CSVDGLGMDTQYF.